This T cell receptor (beta chain) stems from a study of human T cells and chemical hapten exposure. Per the germline V gene, CDR1 is SGHRS and CDR2 is YFSETQ. This CDR3 has 13 amino acids. The V and J ends lost 0 bases and 8 bases respectively, with 8 bases between them. As for time point: patch test 1, 2 weeks after DPC sensitization. As for treatment: therapeutic diphenylcyclopropenone sensitization with weekly scalp DPC. Using its own MiXCR run on the RACE reads, TCRdb lists one record per CDR3 protein. In the table there are about 340,000 distinct CDR3 sequences, around 7% of which are singletons.

The TCR comes from a woman aged 18-30 years with alopecia areata. Some clones in this sample may be carry-over from other donors' samples. V gene TRBV5-1 combines with J gene TRBJ1-4; no reliable D call. The sequenced sample was whole blood, obtained in connection with sensitization to the hapten diphenylcyclopropenone (DPC). The CDR3 DNA sequence: TGCGCCAGCAGCTTGGCCTCACCAGAAAAACTGTTTTTT. Translated, it gives CASSLASPEKLFF. The full variable domain, in which reference TRBV5-1 and TRBJ1-4 provide the parts outside the CDR3, is KAGVTQTPRYLIKTRGQQVTLSCSPISGHRSVSWYQQTPGQGLQFLFEYFSETQRNKGNFPGRFSGRQFSNSRSEMNVSTLELGDSALYLCASSLASPEKLFFGSGTQLSVL.